This T cell receptor (beta chain) originates from a study of blood T cells in healthy people across ages. Study-level points and caveats: Fewer expanded clones and more diversity marked long-lived versus aged donors.

A sample-barcoded 5' primer and a J-beta primer mix were used in a second PCR of roughly 6 to 11 cycles. One entry per CDR3 protein, called by TCRdb with MiXCR from the 5' RACE reads. The data hold 600,000 or so distinct CDR3 sequences, with less than 35% observed a single time. Only a few counts were recorded for this clonotype. Antigen: not known. This CDR3 contains 16 residues. Between the trimmed V and J ends, which lost 4 bases and 5 bases, there was a span of 23 bases. Germline CDR1 is SQVTM and CDR2 is ANQGSEA. The chain has TRBV29-1 and TRBJ1-2; D ambiguous. The origin of this receptor is a woman over 75 in good health. The specimen was blood. The CDR3 nucleotides read TGCAGCGTTGGGCGACGGGTTGGATCCGACTTATATGGCTACACCTTC. This encodes CSVGRRVGSDLYGYTF.